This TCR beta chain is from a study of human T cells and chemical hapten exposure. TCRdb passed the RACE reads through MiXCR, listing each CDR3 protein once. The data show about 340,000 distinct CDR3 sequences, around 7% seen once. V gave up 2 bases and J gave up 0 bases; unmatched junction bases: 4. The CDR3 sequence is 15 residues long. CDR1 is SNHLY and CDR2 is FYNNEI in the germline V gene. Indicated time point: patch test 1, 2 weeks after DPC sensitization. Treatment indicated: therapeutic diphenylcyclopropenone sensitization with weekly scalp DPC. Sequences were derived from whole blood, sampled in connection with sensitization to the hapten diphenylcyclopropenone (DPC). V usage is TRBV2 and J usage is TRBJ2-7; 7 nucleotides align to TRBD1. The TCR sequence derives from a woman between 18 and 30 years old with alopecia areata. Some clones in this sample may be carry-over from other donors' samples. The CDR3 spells CASSELGTASYEQYF. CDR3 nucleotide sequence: TGTGCCAGCAGTGAATTAGGGACAGCCTCCTACGAGCAGTACTTC.